The T cell receptor (beta chain) described here comes from a study of blood T cell repertoires in COVID-19. Clones were read by immunoSEQ multiplex PCR, and TCRdb kept only the in-frame ones, dropping some. There are 85,000 to 95,000 clones in the sample; about 87% occur only once, and roughly 7.1% lies in the top ten. This CDR3 comprises 18 residues. V lost 3 bases and J lost 4; bases outside the gene matches: 15. CDR1 is ENHRY, CDR2 SYGVKD, per germline. The sequence came from a human donor with acute or convalescent COVID-19. The donor label of this sample is uncertain. The sample comprised peripheral blood. The V call is TRBV10-3, the J call TRBJ1-2, with 9 bases identical to TRBD1. The CDR3 region has the DNA TGTGCCATCAGTGACCCCGGGAGGGTACAGGGGGCGAGCTATGGCTACACCTTC. Residues: CAISDPGRVQGASYGYTF.